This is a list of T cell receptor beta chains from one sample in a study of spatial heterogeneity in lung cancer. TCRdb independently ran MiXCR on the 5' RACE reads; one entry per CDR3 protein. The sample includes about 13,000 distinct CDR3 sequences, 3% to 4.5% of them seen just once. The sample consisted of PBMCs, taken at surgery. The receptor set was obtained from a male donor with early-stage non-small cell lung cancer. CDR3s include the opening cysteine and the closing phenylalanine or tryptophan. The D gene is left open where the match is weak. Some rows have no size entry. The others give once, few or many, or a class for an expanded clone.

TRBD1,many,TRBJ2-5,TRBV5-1,CASSLGQGQETQYF,TGCGCCAGCAGCCTAGGACAGGGCCAAGAGACCCAGTACTTC
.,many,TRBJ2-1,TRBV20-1,CSARSWGRRSGYNEQFF,TGCAGTGCTAGATCTTGGGGACGGAGGTCGGGCTACAATGAGCAGTTCTTC
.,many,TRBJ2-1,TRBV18,CASSPPSAVDNEQFF,TGTGCCAGCTCACCACCATCTGCGGTGGACAATGAGCAGTTCTTC
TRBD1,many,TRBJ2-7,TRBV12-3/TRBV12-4,CASSLAPGRGRDEQYF,TGTGCCAGCAGTTTAGCGCCGGGCAGGGGGCGCGACGAGCAGTACTTC
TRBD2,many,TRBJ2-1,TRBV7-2,CASSLGPAGVNEQFF,TGTGCCAGCAGCTTAGGGCCAGCGGGAGTTAATGAGCAGTTCTTC
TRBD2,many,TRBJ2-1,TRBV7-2,CASSLAQAGPYNEQFF,TGTGCCAGCAGCTTAGCGCAAGCGGGACCTTACAATGAGCAGTTCTTC
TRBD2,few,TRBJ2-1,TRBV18,CASHTGLVSNEQFF,TGTGCCAGCCACACGGGACTAGTGAGCAATGAGCAGTTCTTC
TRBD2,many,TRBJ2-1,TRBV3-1,CASSREGGGDEQFF,TGTGCCAGCAGCCGGGAAGGCGGGGGGGACGAGCAGTTCTTC
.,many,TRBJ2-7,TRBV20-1,CSASTKAYEQYF,TGCAGTGCTAGTACCAAAGCCTACGAGCAGTACTTC
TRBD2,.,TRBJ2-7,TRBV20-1,CSARDLSSGRKGEQYF,TGCAGTGCTAGAGATCTGAGTAGCGGGAGGAAAGGCGAGCAGTACTTC
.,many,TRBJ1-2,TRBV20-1,CSARGWQAVYGYTF,TGCAGTGCTAGAGGTTGGCAGGCCGTCTATGGCTACACCTTC
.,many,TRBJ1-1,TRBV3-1,CASSQYPGTEAFF,TGTGCCAGCAGCCAATACCCGGGGACTGAAGCTTTCTTT
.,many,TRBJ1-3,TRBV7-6,CASSRFGQGNSGNTIYF,TGTGCCAGCAGCAGATTCGGGCAGGGAAACTCTGGAAACACCATATATTTT
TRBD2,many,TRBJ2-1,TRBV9,CASSVGGSGHYNEQFF,TGTGCCAGCAGCGTAGGAGGTAGCGGGCACTACAATGAGCAGTTCTTC
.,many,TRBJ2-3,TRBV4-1,CASSQVNLVNTDTQYF,TGCGCCAGCAGCCAAGTAAACCTAGTAAACACAGATACGCAGTATTTT
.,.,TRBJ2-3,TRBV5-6,CASSPNIMDTQYF,TGTGCCAGCAGCCCCAACATTATGGATACGCAGTATTTT
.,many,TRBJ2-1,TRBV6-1,CASRRHEPGRDEQFF,TGTGCCAGCAGGAGACACGAACCCGGTCGGGATGAGCAGTTCTTC
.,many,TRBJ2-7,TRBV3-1,CASSRKGGTYEQYF,TGTGCCAGCAGCCGGAAGGGGGGGACCTACGAGCAGTACTTC
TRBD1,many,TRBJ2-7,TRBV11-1,CASSLGRTGGASYEQYF,TGTGCCAGCAGCTTAGGGAGGACAGGGGGAGCGTCCTACGAGCAGTACTTC
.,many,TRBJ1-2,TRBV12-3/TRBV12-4,CASSLDPWSYGYTF,TGTGCCAGCAGTTTGGACCCATGGAGCTATGGCTACACCTTC
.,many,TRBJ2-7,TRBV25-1,CASSDRMTYEQYF,TGTGCCAGCAGTGACAGGATGACCTACGAGCAGTACTTC
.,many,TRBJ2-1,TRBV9,CASSVTGSSYNEQFF,TGTGCCAGCAGCGTAACGGGGAGCTCCTACAATGAGCAGTTCTTC
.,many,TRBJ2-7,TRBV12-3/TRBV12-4,CASSTPRRSYEQYF,TGTGCCAGCAGCACCCCGAGGAGGTCCTACGAGCAGTACTTC
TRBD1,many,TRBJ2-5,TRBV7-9,CASSLGTGQETQYF,TGTGCCAGCAGCCTAGGGACAGGACAAGAGACCCAGTACTTC
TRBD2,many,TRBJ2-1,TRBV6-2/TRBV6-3,CATEAGVNNEQFF,TGTGCCACCGAAGCGGGGGTCAACAATGAGCAGTTCTTC